Included here is one TCR beta chain sequence, with context. Trimming removed 5 bases at V and 7 bases at J, with 15 bases between. Germline V gene data show CDR1 as SGHTA and CDR2 as FQGNSA. The CDR3 totals 15 residues. This specimen comes from a study of blood T cell repertoires in COVID-19. In the study overall: T cells, B-cell-depleted T cells, or PBMCs supplied cDNA or gDNA.

Under the authors' procedure: The authors estimated nucleated cell counts from reference gene primer amplification. Assay used: immunoSEQ multiplex PCR; TCRdb lists only in-frame clones, some missing. The DNA was the basis for D and trimming; V, J and clone size are from that table. The sample includes roughly 350,000 clones, approximately 87% of them seen just once. This TCR derives from a woman aged 45-59 years with COVID-19, enrolled during active disease. The sample was peripheral blood. The chain uses TRBV7-2 and TRBJ1-6, with a weak D call TRBD1 (5 bases). CDR3 loop: CASSDQGILNSPLHF. The CDR3 coding sequence is TGTGCCAGCAGCGACCAGGGAATCTTAAATTCACCCCTCCACTTT.